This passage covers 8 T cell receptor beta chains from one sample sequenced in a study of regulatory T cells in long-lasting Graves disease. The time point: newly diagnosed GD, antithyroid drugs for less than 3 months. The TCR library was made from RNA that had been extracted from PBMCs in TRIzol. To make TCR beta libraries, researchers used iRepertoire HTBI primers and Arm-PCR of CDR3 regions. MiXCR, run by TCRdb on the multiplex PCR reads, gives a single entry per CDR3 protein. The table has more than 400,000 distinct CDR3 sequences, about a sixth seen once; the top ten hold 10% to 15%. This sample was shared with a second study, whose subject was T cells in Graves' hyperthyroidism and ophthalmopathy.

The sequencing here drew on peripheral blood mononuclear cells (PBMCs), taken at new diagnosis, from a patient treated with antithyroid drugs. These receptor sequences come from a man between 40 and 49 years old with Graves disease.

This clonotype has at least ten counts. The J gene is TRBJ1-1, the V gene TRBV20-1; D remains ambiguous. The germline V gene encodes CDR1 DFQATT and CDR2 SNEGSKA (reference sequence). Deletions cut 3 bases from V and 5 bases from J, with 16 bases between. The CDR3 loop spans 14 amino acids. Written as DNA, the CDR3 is TGCAGTGCTAGTAAACCCGTTGGGAGAACTGAAGCTTTCTTT. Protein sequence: CSASKPVGRTEAFF.

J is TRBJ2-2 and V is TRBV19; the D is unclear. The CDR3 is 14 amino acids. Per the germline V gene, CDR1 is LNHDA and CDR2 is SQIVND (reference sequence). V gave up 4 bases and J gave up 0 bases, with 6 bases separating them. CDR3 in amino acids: CASSTAANTGELFF. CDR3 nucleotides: TGTGCCAGTAGTACAGCCGCGAACACCGGGGAGCTGTTTTTT.

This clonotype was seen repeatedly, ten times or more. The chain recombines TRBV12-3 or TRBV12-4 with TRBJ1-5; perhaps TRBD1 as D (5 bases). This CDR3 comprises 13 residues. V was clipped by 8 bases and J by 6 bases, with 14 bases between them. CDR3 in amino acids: CASLRREGQPQHF. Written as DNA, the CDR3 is TGTGCCAGCCTCCGCAGGGAAGGTCAGCCCCAGCATTTT.

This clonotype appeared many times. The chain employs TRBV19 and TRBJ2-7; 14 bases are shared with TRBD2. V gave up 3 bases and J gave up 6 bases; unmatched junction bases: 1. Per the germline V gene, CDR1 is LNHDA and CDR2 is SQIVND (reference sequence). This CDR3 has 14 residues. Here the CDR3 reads CASSMGLAGAEQYF. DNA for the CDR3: TGTGCCAGTAGTATGGGACTAGCGGGAGCCGAGCAGTACTTC.

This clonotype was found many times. CDR3 coding DNA: TGCGCCACCTCCCCGGGACAGCGCTCCTACGAGCAGTACTTC. This gives the protein CATSPGQRSYEQYF. The chain employs TRBV5-1 and TRBJ2-7, with 7 bases aligning to TRBD1. V was pared by 9 bases and J by 0 bases, with 9 bases of the junction left unmatched. The CDR3 totals 14 residues. The germline V gene has CDR1 SGHRS and CDR2 YFSETQ.

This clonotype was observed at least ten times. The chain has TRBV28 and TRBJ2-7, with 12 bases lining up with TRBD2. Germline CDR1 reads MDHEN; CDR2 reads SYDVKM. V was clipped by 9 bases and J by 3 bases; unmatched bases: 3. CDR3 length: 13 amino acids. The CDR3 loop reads CASSGLAGYEQYF. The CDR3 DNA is TGTGCCAGTTCGGGACTAGCGGGCTACGAGCAGTACTTC.

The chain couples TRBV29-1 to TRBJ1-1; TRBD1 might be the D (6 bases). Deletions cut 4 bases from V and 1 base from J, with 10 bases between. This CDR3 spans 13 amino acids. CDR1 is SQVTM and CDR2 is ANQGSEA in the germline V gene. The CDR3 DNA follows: TGCAGCGTTGCCCAGACAGGGAACACTGAAGCTTTCTTT. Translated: CSVAQTGNTEAFF.

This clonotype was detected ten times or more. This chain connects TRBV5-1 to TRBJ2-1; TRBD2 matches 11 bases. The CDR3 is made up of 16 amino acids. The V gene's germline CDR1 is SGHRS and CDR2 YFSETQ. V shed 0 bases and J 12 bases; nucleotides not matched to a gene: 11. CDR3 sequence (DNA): TGCGCCAGCAGCTTGGGAGGCACTAGCGGGAGAATAAGGCAGTTCTTC. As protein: CASSLGGTSGRIRQFF.